This TCR beta chain originates from a study of blood T cell repertoires in COVID-19. Study-level information: Acute-phase and convalescent COVID-19 samples originated in the United States, Italy and Spain. Sources were T cells, B-cell-depleted T cells, or PBMCs; the material itself was cDNA or gDNA.

V was clipped by 0 bases and J by 9 bases, with 6 bases between them. This CDR3 comprises 12 residues. In the authors' methods: Amplified reference gene primers provided the basis for estimating nucleated cell counts. TCRdb's copy holds only in-frame clones and misses some; the assay was immunoSEQ multiplex PCR. V and J calls and clone size come straight from that table; D and trimming were deduced from the DNA. Seen here are about 130,000 clones, roughly 84% observed once, and the top ten hold under 15%. This chain connects TRBV12-3 or TRBV12-4 to TRBJ2-1; D is perhaps TRBD2 (6 bases). The receptor comes from a woman aged 25 to 39 who had recovered from COVID-19. Sequenced sample: peripheral blood. CDR3 DNA: TGTGCCAGCAGTTTAGCGCGGGGTGAGCAGTTCTTC. This gives the protein CASSLARGEQFF.